A single sample is the source of the 8 T cell receptor beta chains below, sequenced in a study of shared clonotypes between healthy human individuals. Sequencing was performed with immunoSEQ multiplex PCR; in TCRdb, only in-frame clones are kept and a portion is missing. This sample carries approximately 2.5 million clones, around 94% of them seen once, and the ten largest clones take about 0.13%. Sequenced material: naive CD4+ T cells sorted from blood. Subset denoted: CD45RA+ positively selected. These receptors originate from a young man in good health.

V gene TRBV30 combines with J gene TRBJ2-2, with D possibly being TRBD1 (7 bases). Trimming removed 2 bases at V and 1 base at J, with 11 bases between. Looked up from germline, CDR1 is GTSNPN and CDR2 is SVGIG (reference sequence). The CDR3 has 15 amino acids. CDR3 residues: CAWSNRGLNTGELFF. In DNA form, the CDR3 reads TGTGCCTGGAGTAACAGGGGACTGAACACCGGGGAGCTGTTTTTT.

V and J are TRBV10-2 and TRBJ1-4, with unresolved D. The V gene's germline CDR1 is WSHSY and CDR2 SAAADI. Trimming cost V 5 bases and J 0 bases, with 10 bases left between them. CDR3 length equals 15 residues. The CDR3 nucleotides read TGCGCCAGCAGTTTAAATGGTGCAACTAATGAAAAACTGTTTTTT. Translation gives CASSLNGATNEKLFF.

The V call is TRBV4-1, the J call TRBJ2-1; the match to TRBD1 covers 8 bases. The CDR3 is made up of 14 amino acids. The ends lost 4 bases at V and 10 bases at J; junction bases unmatched: 9. Looked up from germline, CDR1 is MGHRA and CDR2 is YSYEKL. CDR3 in amino acids: CASSPRTGRNEQFF. CDR3 nucleotide sequence: TGCGCCAGCAGCCCCCGGACAGGGAGGAACGAGCAGTTCTTC.

With regard to this clone: This sample also contains other DNA sequences that code for the same CDR3. This rearrangement joins TRBV18 to TRBJ2-7; no firm D call. V gave up 3 bases and J gave up 3 bases, with 9 bases separating them. Germline CDR1 reads KGHSH; CDR2 reads LQKENI. There are 13 residues in the CDR3. This CDR3 reads CASSPGVDYEQYF. The CDR3 nucleotides are TGTGCCAGCTCACCGGGTGTAGACTACGAGCAGTACTTC.

The V gene is TRBV19, the J gene TRBJ2-5, with no clear D. Germline loops: CDR1 LNHDA, CDR2 SQIVND (reference sequence). V gave up 5 bases and J gave up 0 bases, with 16 bases separating them. CDR3 length: 16 residues. The DNA for the CDR3 is TGTGCCAGTAGTTCTTCCGCATTCCGCTACCAAGAGACCCAGTACTTC. Translating gives CASSSSAFRYQETQYF.

This clone was observed a few times. The same CDR3 arises from other DNA sequences in this sample as well. This chain connects TRBV28 to TRBJ1-4, with D possibly being TRBD1 (5 bases). The V end was cut by 2 bases, the J end by 5 bases, with 9 bases between. Germline CDR1 MDHEN, CDR2 SYDVKM. The CDR3 has 14 amino acids. The CDR3 protein is CASSLRQGNEKLFF. The CDR3 region has the DNA TGTGCCAGCAGTTTAAGGCAGGGAAATGAAAAACTGTTTTTT. Supplemented by reference TRBV28 and TRBJ1-4, the full variable domain reads DVKVTQSSRYLVKRTGEKVFLECVQDMDHENMFWYRQDPGLGLRLIYFSYDVKMKEKGDIPEGYSVSREKKERFSLILESASTNQTSMYLCASSLRQGNEKLFFGSGTQLSVL.

In this sample, this clone turned up once. The V call is TRBV11-2, the J call TRBJ2-2; perhaps TRBD1 as D (6 bases). CDR1 is SGHAT and CDR2 is FQNNGV in the germline V gene. The CDR3 covers 15 residues. Trimming stripped 6 bases from V and 0 bases from J, with 11 bases between. The CDR3, as DNA: TGTGCCAGCAGGTTGACAGGAACGAACACCGGGGAGCTGTTTTTT. Translation gives CASRLTGTNTGELFF.

The chain employs TRBV18 and TRBJ2-5; D not resolved. CDR3 length: 15 amino acids. Germline CDR1 and CDR2: KGHSH and LQKENI. The ends were cut back, 4 bases at V and 4 bases at J, with 16 bases in the middle. Here the CDR3 reads CASSLSLRLGETQYF. As DNA, the CDR3 is TGTGCCAGCTCACTCAGTCTCAGACTTGGAGAGACCCAGTACTTC. The variable domain in full, with the rest retrieved from reference TRBV18 and TRBJ2-5, is NAGVMQNPRHLVRRRGQEARLRCSPMKGHSHVYWYRQLPEEGLKFMVYLQKENIIDESGMPKERFSAEFPKEGPSILRIQQVVRGDSAAYFCASSLSLRLGETQYFGPGTRLLVL.